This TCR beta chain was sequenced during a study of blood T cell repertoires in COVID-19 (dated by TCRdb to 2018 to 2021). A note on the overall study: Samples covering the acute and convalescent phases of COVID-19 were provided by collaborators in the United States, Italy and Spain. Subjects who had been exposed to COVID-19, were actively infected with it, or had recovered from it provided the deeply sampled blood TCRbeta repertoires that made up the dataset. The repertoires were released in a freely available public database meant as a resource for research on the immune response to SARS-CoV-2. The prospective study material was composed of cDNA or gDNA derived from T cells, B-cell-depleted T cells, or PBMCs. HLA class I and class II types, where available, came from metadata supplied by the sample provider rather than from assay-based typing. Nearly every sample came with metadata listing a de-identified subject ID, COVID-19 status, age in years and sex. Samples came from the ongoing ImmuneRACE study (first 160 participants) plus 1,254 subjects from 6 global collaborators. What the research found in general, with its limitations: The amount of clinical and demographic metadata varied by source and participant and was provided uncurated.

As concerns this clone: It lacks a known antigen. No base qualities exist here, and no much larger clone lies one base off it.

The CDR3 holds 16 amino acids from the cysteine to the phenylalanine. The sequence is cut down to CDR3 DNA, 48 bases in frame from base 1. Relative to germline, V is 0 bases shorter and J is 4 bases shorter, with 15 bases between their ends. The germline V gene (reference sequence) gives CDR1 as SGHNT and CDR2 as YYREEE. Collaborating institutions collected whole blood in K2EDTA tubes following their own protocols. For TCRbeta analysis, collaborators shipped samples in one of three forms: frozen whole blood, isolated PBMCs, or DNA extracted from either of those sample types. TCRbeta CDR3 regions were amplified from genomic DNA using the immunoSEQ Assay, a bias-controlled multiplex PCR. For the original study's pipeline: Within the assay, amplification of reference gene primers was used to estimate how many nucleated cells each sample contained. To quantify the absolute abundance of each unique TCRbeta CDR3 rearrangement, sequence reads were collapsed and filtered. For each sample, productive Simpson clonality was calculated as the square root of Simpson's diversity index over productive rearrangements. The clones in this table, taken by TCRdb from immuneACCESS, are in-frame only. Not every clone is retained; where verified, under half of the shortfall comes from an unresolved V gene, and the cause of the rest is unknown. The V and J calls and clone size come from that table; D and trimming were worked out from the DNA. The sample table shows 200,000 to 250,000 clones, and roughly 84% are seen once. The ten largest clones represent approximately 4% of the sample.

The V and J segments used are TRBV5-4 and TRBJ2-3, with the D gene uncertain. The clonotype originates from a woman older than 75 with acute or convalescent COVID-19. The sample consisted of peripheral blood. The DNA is TGTGCCAGCAGCTTGGCCTCCGGGTTATTCGCAGATACGCAGTATTTT. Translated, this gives CASSLASGLFADTQYF.